Each of the 18 T cell receptor beta chains below was sequenced from the same sample in a study of identical twins. TCRdb reanalysed the 5' RACE reads using MiXCR and keeps one entry per CDR3 protein. The sample consists of some 330,000 distinct CDR3 sequences, approximately 8.7% of them appearing once. The specimen was naive T cells sorted from blood. Receptor source: a woman in her forties or fifties in good health.

This clonotype occurred a few times. J is TRBJ1-2 and V is TRBV27, with D possibly being TRBD1 (5 bases). Germline V CDR1 and CDR2: MNHEY, SMNVEV (reference sequence). This CDR3 spans 12 amino acids. V dropped 6 bases and J dropped 8 bases, with 13 bases sitting between them. CDR3 sequence (DNA): TGTGCCAGCAGGGGGCAGCTTCGGGGCTACACCTTC. Its translation: CASRGQLRGYTF.

This clonotype was seen more than once but under ten times. The rearrangement joins TRBV7-6 to TRBJ1-5, with D possibly being TRBD1 (5 bases). Germline CDR1 is SGHVS and CDR2 is FNYEAQ. V lost 2 bases, J lost 8 bases, and 16 bases lay in between. The CDR3 covers 15 residues. CDR3 in DNA: TGTGCCAGCAGCTTAAACTGGCAGAGGGGTGAGCCCCAGCATTTT. It codes for CASSLNWQRGEPQHF.

This chain uses TRBV4-2 with TRBJ2-1; no clear D. Germline V gene data show CDR1 as LGHNA and CDR2 as YNFKEQ. The V and J ends lost 2 bases and 8 bases respectively, with 13 bases between them. The CDR3 covers 14 residues. This CDR3 is CASSQSTPLDEQFF. The CDR3 region has the DNA TGTGCCAGCAGCCAATCGACTCCTCTTGATGAGCAGTTCTTC.

This clonotype showed up just a few times. The gene calls are TRBV12-5 and TRBJ2-5; TRBD2 matches 10 bases. CDR1 and CDR2 (germline): LGHNT, FRNRAP. V dropped 10 bases and J dropped 9; count of bases not matched to a gene: 8. The CDR3 sequence is 12 residues long. The CDR3 is CATSGSGVAQYF. Written as DNA, the CDR3 is TGTGCTACTAGCGGGAGTGGGGTGGCCCAGTACTTC.

This clonotype was counted many times. J is TRBJ1-2 and V is TRBV24-1, with a tentative D call TRBD1 (6 bases). Germline CDR1 is KGHDR and CDR2 is SFDVKD. The CDR3 runs to 12 residues. The V gene lost 4 bases and the J gene lost 7 bases, with 9 bases spanning the gap. The DNA of the CDR3 is TGTGCCACCAGTGACCTCAGGGGTGGCTACACCTTC. Amino acid sequence: CATSDLRGGYTF.

This clonotype was observed a few times. The chain carries TRBV6-6 and TRBJ2-1, with D possibly matching TRBD2 (7 bases). The CDR3 runs to 16 residues. CDR1 is MNHNY, CDR2 SVGAGI, per germline (reference sequence). Trimming pared 2 bases from V and 5 bases from J, leaving 16 bases between. In DNA, the CDR3 is TGTGCCAGCAGTTACCCGGGGAGGGGGGGCCACAATGAGCAGTTCTTC. Residues: CASSYPGRGGHNEQFF.

This clonotype was seen more than once but under ten times. The rearrangement joins TRBV20-1 to TRBJ2-1, with 13 bases that match TRBD2. The CDR3 contains 18 residues. Germline-derived CDR1 and CDR2 are DFQATT and SNEGSKA (reference sequence). V trimming: 4 bases; J trimming: 6 bases; junction bases outside the gene matches: 15. CDR3 loop: CSATGLAGVWTQFNEQFF. The CDR3 DNA sequence: TGCAGTGCTACTGGACTAGCGGGAGTCTGGACCCAATTCAATGAGCAGTTCTTC.

This clonotype was recorded many times. The rearrangement links TRBV7-6 to TRBJ2-2, with D possibly TRBD2 on 6 matching bases. Per the germline V gene, CDR1 is SGHVS and CDR2 is FNYEAQ. The CDR3 covers 16 residues. V was clipped by 5 bases and J by 2 bases, with 15 bases between them. The CDR3 protein is CASSPSGGTNTGELFF. In nucleotides, the CDR3 is TGTGCCAGCAGCCCAAGTGGGGGGACCAACACCGGGGAGCTGTTTTTT.

This clonotype was counted between two and nine times. The V gene is TRBV20-1, the J gene TRBJ2-2, with TRBD2 matching 13 bases. V gave up 1 base and J gave up 5 bases; unmatched junction bases: 4. Germline loops: CDR1 DFQATT, CDR2 SNEGSKA (reference sequence). The CDR3 sequence is 16 residues long. CDR3: CSARGLAGGRTGELFF. For the CDR3, the DNA is TGCAGTGCTAGAGGACTAGCGGGAGGCCGAACCGGGGAGCTGTTTTTT.

This clonotype occurred many times. The chain recombines TRBV11-2 with TRBJ2-2; TRBD2 matches at 8 bases. Germline-derived CDR1 and CDR2 are SGHAT and FQNNGV. The CDR3 has 17 amino acids. V was clipped by 0 bases and J by 7 bases; unmatched bases: 10. In DNA form, the CDR3 reads TGTGCCAGCAGCTTAGAGCCCCGCGGGAGGCTTGTCGGGGAGCTGTTTTTT. Its protein product is CASSLEPRGRLVGELFF.

This sequence joins TRBV3-1 and TRBJ2-1; the D gene could be TRBD1 or TRBD2 (6 bases each). Per germline, CDR1 LGHDT and CDR2 YNNKEL (reference sequence). The CDR3 loop spans 13 amino acids. V lost 5 bases to trimming and J lost 8 bases, with 13 bases between them. CDR3 DNA: TGTGCCAGCAGCTCAAGGGGGGACTATGAGCAGTTCTTC. This encodes CASSSRGDYEQFF.

This rearrangement joins TRBV20-1 to TRBJ2-3; 10 positions agree with TRBD2. The CDR3 extends over 18 amino acids. Germline V gene sequence: CDR1 DFQATT, CDR2 SNEGSKA (reference sequence). V dropped 5 bases and J dropped 1; count of bases not matched to a gene: 15. The CDR3: CSAGTALAGVVGTDTQYF. The CDR3 coding sequence is TGCAGTGCTGGGACGGCCCTAGCGGGAGTCGTTGGCACAGATACGCAGTATTTT.

This chain links TRBV12-3 or TRBV12-4 with TRBJ2-1; TRBD1 or TRBD2 may be the D gene (6 bases each). Between the trimmed V and J ends, which lost 5 bases and 6 bases, there was a span of 20 bases. The CDR3 has 16 residues. CDR3 sequence reads: CASSPQSGWGLNEQFF. CDR3 DNA: TGTGCCAGCAGTCCTCAAAGCGGGTGGGGGCTCAATGAGCAGTTCTTC.

This clonotype was counted a few times. The rearrangement links TRBV25-1 to TRBJ2-1; 9 bases are shared with TRBD2. J lost 6 bases, V lost 2 bases, and 8 bases had no gene match. The CDR3 has 16 amino acids. Germline V gene sequence: CDR1 MGHDK, CDR2 SYGVNS. CDR3 amino acids: CASSERASGIGNEQFF. The DNA for the CDR3 is TGTGCCAGCAGTGAACGGGCTAGCGGGATTGGCAATGAGCAGTTCTTC.

This clonotype has just a few counts. This chain connects TRBV20-1 to TRBJ2-3; D is possibly TRBD1 or TRBD2 (5 bases each). The V end was cut by 8 bases, the J end by 0 bases, with 15 bases between. Germline V gene lookup returns CDR1 DFQATT and CDR2 SNEGSKA (reference sequence). This CDR3 spans 14 amino acids. CDR3 region: CSPRDAKSTDTQYF. The CDR3 nucleotides read TGCAGTCCTCGGGACGCCAAAAGCACAGATACGCAGTATTTT.

The sample holds a few counts of this clonotype. This chain links TRBV3-1 with TRBJ2-5, with D unresolved. Germline CDR1 and CDR2: LGHDT and YNNKEL (reference sequence). This CDR3 comprises 12 residues. Deletions cut 0 bases from V and 10 bases from J, with 9 bases between. CDR3 bases: TGTGCCAGCAGCCAAGATCTATTAGTCCAGTACTTC. Translating it yields CASSQDLLVQYF.

The table lists this clonotype with many counts. The rearrangement links TRBV5-5 to TRBJ1-6; TRBD1 might be the D (6 bases). The CDR3 sequence is 14 residues long. With 5 bases removed from V and 7 bases from J, the gap between germline ends came to 13 bases. Germline loops: CDR1 SGHKS, CDR2 YYEKEE (reference sequence). The CDR3: CASRPTGTNSPLHF. In DNA form, the CDR3 reads TGTGCCAGCAGGCCAACAGGGACCAATTCACCCCTCCACTTT.

This clonotype was detected only a few times. The chain links TRBV12-3 or TRBV12-4 to TRBJ1-1, with D hard to call. The CDR3 is 12 amino acids. V was clipped by 3 bases and J by 5 bases, with 7 bases between them. CDR3 sequence (DNA): TGTGCCAGCAGTTTTGGGGAAACTGAAGCTTTCTTT. This sequence encodes CASSFGETEAFF.